This T cell receptor beta chain came from a study of T cells in Graves' hyperthyroidism and ophthalmopathy. This clonotype was counted ten times or more. Authors of the study amplified TCR beta CDR3 regions from RNA transcripts. Using the HTBI primer set, a first-round RT-PCR was run on the TCR CDR3. MiXCR, run by TCRdb on the multiplex PCR reads, gives a single entry per CDR3 protein. Of roughly 500,000 distinct CDR3 sequences listed, around 45% are singletons. Germline CDR1 is SQVTM and CDR2 is ANQGSEA. V gave up 4 bases and J gave up 1 base, with 4 bases separating them. There are 11 residues in the CDR3.

This receptor was identified in an adult woman with Graves' disease, either hyperthyroidism or ophthalmopathy (not recorded which). V and J are TRBV29-1 and TRBJ1-1; D remains ambiguous. The sequenced material came from peripheral blood or thyroid tissue (not recorded which). The CDR3 DNA is TGCAGCGTTGTAGGGAACACTGAAGCTTTCTTT. Protein sequence: CSVVGNTEAFF.